These T cell receptor beta chains were read from a single sample in a study of blood T cells in healthy people across ages. TCRdb re-derived calls from the 5' RACE reads in MiXCR, one entry per CDR3 protein. Of 1.5 million to 2 million distinct CDR3 sequences in the sample, 25% to 30% were seen once. Source material: blood. All receptors come from a woman in her 30s in good health. CDR3s include the opening cysteine and the closing phenylalanine or tryptophan. A D gene is named only where the DNA matches it firmly. Only part of the rows carry a size: once, few, many, or a class if the clone is expanded.

D,V,J,size,CDR3
-,TRBV3-1,TRBJ1-2,many,CASSQGYGYTF
TRBD2,TRBV27,TRBJ2-5,few,CASSGSGRSWETQYF
-,TRBV29-1,TRBJ2-1,many,CSVMATNEQFF
TRBD1,TRBV3-1,TRBJ1-5,few,CASSRVGQGRGQPQHF
-,TRBV10-2,TRBJ2-5,-,CASSGLGTVEETQYF
TRBD2,TRBV10-2,TRBJ2-7,many,CASALAVGSYEQYF
-,TRBV6-6,TRBJ1-6,-,CASPAGKPYNSPLHF
TRBD2,TRBV7-3,TRBJ2-3,-,CASSRGGSTDMQYF
TRBD2,TRBV3-1,TRBJ2-6,few,CASSTSGGAGGANVLTF
-,TRBV6-5,TRBJ1-2,-,CAIGLGNYGYTF
-,TRBV18,TRBJ1-6,-,CASSPSRDSPLHF
-,TRBV4-2,TRBJ2-4,few,CASSQLMAGLAIQYF
-,TRBV20-1,TRBJ2-3,few,CSAGIIRYSTDTQYF
-,TRBV10-3,TRBJ1-5,once,CATLGRENQPQHF
-,TRBV6-5,TRBJ2-5,many,CASSSRPRDWETQYF
-,TRBV5-1,TRBJ1-1,few,CASSLNGQNTEAFF
-,TRBV11-2,TRBJ2-3,-,CASSPPEVGSYTDTQYF
TRBD2,TRBV29-1,TRBJ2-5,-,CSVSGRTSGSRYF
-,TRBV10-2,TRBJ2-1,few,CASGMDYNEQFF
TRBD1,TRBV6-5,TRBJ1-1,few,CASSLPGGLTEAFF
-,TRBV5-1,TRBJ1-6,few,CASSPAWSGLNSPLHF
TRBD1,TRBV2,TRBJ2-7,few,CTSSEETGITGEQYF
-,TRBV7-2,TRBJ2-7,-,CASSLQGSRAGEQYF
-,TRBV7-6,TRBJ2-7,-,CASSCSDGKTYEQYF
-,TRBV11-3,TRBJ2-5,-,CASSQNSGIQEAQYF
-,TRBV28,TRBJ1-1,-,CASSQMGVYTEAFF
TRBD2,TRBV6-6,TRBJ2-3,-,CASSYTGLAGRTDTQYF
-,TRBV7-2,TRBJ1-1,few,CASSLYPFNTEAFF
-,TRBV29-1,-,-,CSVTSLQGEETQFF
-,TRBV7-9,TRBJ1-1,-,CASISGRVTEAFF
TRBD1,TRBV27,TRBJ2-7,many,CASSERAGTGNYEQYF
TRBD2,TRBV6-5,TRBJ2-5,many,CASSQREGTQYF
TRBD1,TRBV28,TRBJ2-7,many,CASREWTGGISYEQYF
TRBD1,TRBV24-1,TRBJ2-3,few,CATSDPDPGQGVDTQYF
-,TRBV7-6,TRBJ2-3,-,CASSLERLARGTDTQYF
-,TRBV5-1,TRBJ2-4,-,CASSPDSPAAKNIQYF
-,TRBV15,TRBJ2-1,few,CATSSAVGPREQFF
-,TRBV27,TRBJ2-7,-,CASSQVDGYEQYF
-,TRBV5-6,TRBJ1-2,few,CASSFVVSPYYGYTF
TRBD1,TRBV5-5,TRBJ1-5,few,CASSLAGQENQPQHF
-,TRBV3-1,TRBJ1-2,-,CASSQELGWDGYTF
-,TRBV20-1,TRBJ1-2,-,CSARDVAGPVYGYTF
-,TRBV7-2,TRBJ2-7,-,CASGLGGSPYEQYF
-,TRBV10-3,TRBJ1-2,many,CAISEEEDYGYTF
-,TRBV15,TRBJ1-1,-,CATKLPANTEAFF
-,TRBV7-2,TRBJ1-1,many,CASEQLTSNTEAFF
-,TRBV6-5,TRBJ1-4,few,CASSYSGRGTEKLFF
-,TRBV2,TRBJ1-2,few,CASKRDYYGYTF
-,TRBV20-1,TRBJ2-3,-,CSALTPGLGRDTQYF
TRBD1,TRBV12-3/TRBV12-4,TRBJ2-1,-,CASSLGDRAQGGQFF
-,TRBV18,TRBJ1-6,-,CASSGGGRSPLHF